This T cell receptor beta chain is from a study of T cell repertoires in cytomegalovirus infection. CDR1 and CDR2 (germline): KGHSH, LQKENI. The CDR3 sequence is 15 residues long. V dropped 3 bases and J dropped 1; count of bases not matched to a gene: 3. This clonotype was recorded a few times. TCRdb fed the reads into MiXCR, producing one record per CDR3 protein. Of approximately 180,000 distinct CDR3 sequences in the sample, approximately 19% were seen once. The chain carries TRBV18 and TRBJ1-1; 9 bases match TRBD1. The TCR originated in a human donor in good health (CMV status not recorded). Some clones in this sample may be carry-over from other donors' samples. Sequences were obtained from PBMCs. The CDR3 nucleotides read TGTGCCAGCTCACCTCCGGGACAGGGGAACACTGAAGCTTTCTTT. Protein sequence: CASSPPGQGNTEAFF.